Listed here are 6 T cell receptor beta chains from one sample, sequenced in a study of blood T cells in healthy people across ages. Primers used in a second PCR of about 7 to 12 cycles were a sample-barcoded 5' primer and a J-beta primer mix. TCRdb itself ran the 5' RACE reads through MiXCR, one entry per CDR3 protein. Of 500,000 to 600,000 distinct CDR3 sequences in the sample, 27% were seen once. The sample was blood. These receptor sequences come from a woman aged 70 to 79 in good health.

This clonotype was counted a few times. This chain connects TRBV4-3 to TRBJ1-4, with D perhaps matching TRBD1 (5 bases). Trimming left V 0 bases short and J 8 bases short, with 28 bases between. The CDR3 loop spans 20 amino acids. The germline gives CDR1 LGHNA, CDR2 YSLEER. This CDR3 reads CASSQDSVRAKGERGEKLFF. CDR3 coding DNA: TGCGCCAGCAGCCAAGATTCAGTCAGGGCGAAAGGCGAGAGGGGAGAAAAACTGTTTTTT.

There are many counts of this clonotype. The chain employs TRBV3-1 and TRBJ1-1; D ambiguous. Germline V gene sequence: CDR1 LGHDT, CDR2 YNNKEL (reference sequence). The CDR3 is 15 residues long. The V end lost 3 bases, the J end lost 1 base, and 12 bases lay between the germline ends. The CDR3 region is CASSHLRTQNTEAFF. The DNA of the CDR3 is TGTGCCAGCAGCCACTTGCGGACTCAGAACACTGAAGCTTTCTTT.

This clonotype was picked up many times. This chain uses TRBV7-2 with TRBJ1-2; D might be TRBD1 (6 bases). Germline lookup yields CDR1 SGHTA and CDR2 FQGNSA. The germline V and J ends were trimmed by 4 bases and 3 bases, with 12 bases remaining between them. The CDR3 totals 14 residues. CDR3 bases: TGTGCCAGCAGCTACAGGGCTAAGGACTATGGCTACACCTTC. The encoded protein is CASSYRAKDYGYTF.

This clonotype was seen a handful of times. V is TRBV7-3 and J is TRBJ2-3; D not resolved. Germline V gene lookup returns CDR1 SGHTA and CDR2 FQGTGA. Between the trimmed V and J ends, which lost 3 bases and 6 bases, there was a span of 13 bases. This CDR3 comprises 14 residues. In nucleotides, the CDR3 is TGTGCCAGCAGCTTCACTCAAGCGCCGGATACGCAGTATTTT. This encodes CASSFTQAPDTQYF.

The chain employs TRBV4-3 and TRBJ1-2; D ambiguous. The V gene lost 0 bases and the J gene lost 4 bases, with 12 bases spanning the gap. The CDR3 contains 15 residues. Looked up from germline, CDR1 is LGHNA and CDR2 is YSLEER. The CDR3 nucleotides read TGCGCCAGCAGCCAAGATCTGGCCAACCCCTATGGCTACACCTTC. Amino acids: CASSQDLANPYGYTF.

The chain uses TRBV5-1 and TRBJ2-5, with TRBD1 identical over 8 bases. The end of the DNA is better explained by TRBJ2-7, so the J call may be wrong. In germline, CDR1 is SGHRS, CDR2 YFSETQ. CDR3 length: 14 amino acids. The CDR3 loop is CASSPGTGGGEQYF. The CDR3 nucleotides are TGCGCCAGCAGCCCCGGGACAGGTGGCGGCGAGCAGTACTTC.